Below, 26 T cell receptor beta chains from the same sample are listed, as sequenced in a study of cytomegalovirus exposure and HLA in healthy donors. This PCR relied on a set of 60 Vbeta primers and 13 Jbeta primers. TCRdb keeps only in-frame clones here, not all; method: immunoSEQ multiplex PCR. The data contain approximately 300,000 clones, roughly 81% of them singletons. Sequenced sample: PBMCs. Receptor source: a woman aged 40 to 49 in good health and CMV-seropositive.

This chain links TRBV11-1 with TRBJ2-1, with 9 nucleotides matching TRBD2. This CDR3 comprises 15 residues. Trimming took 3 bases from V and 4 from J; bases not matched to a gene: 4. Germline loops: CDR1 SGHAT, CDR2 FQDESV (reference sequence). CDR3 residues: CASSFSTSGYNEQFF. The CDR3 nucleotides read TGTGCCAGCAGCTTTAGCACTAGCGGGTACAATGAGCAGTTCTTC.

The chain couples TRBV6-1 to TRBJ1-5, with TRBD1 matching 8 bases. This CDR3 comprises 15 residues. J was trimmed by 7 bases and V by 6 bases; bases with no gene match: 11. Germline CDR1 and CDR2: MNHNS and SASEGT. In DNA, the CDR3 is TGTGCCAGCAGGAAAGACAGGGGCGAACTCCAGCCCCAGCATTTT. Translated, it gives CASRKDRGELQPQHF.

The gene calls are TRBV5-6 and TRBJ1-1; weak D call: TRBD1 (6 bases). Germline loops: CDR1 SGHDT, CDR2 YYEEEE. This CDR3 spans 18 amino acids. V lost 1 base, J lost 3 bases, and 22 bases lay in between. The CDR3 DNA reads TGTGCCAGCAGCTTGCTTCCGTATCTACAGGGTATTGACACTGAAGCTTTCTTT. Translating gives CASSLLPYLQGIDTEAFF.

Concerning this clone: Other DNA sequences of this sample code for an identical CDR3. The chain uses TRBV9 and TRBJ2-7, with TRBD1 identical over 9 bases. Germline assignment: CDR1 SGDLS and CDR2 YYNGEE. After removal of 0 bases from V and 3 bases from J, the junction contained 1 base not matched to a gene. The CDR3 consists of 14 residues. CDR3 protein: CASSVGQGGYEQYF. The CDR3 nucleotides are TGTGCCAGCAGCGTAGGACAGGGGGGCTACGAGCAGTACTTC. Full variable domain (missing parts from reference TRBV9 and TRBJ2-7): DSGVTQTPKHLITATGQRVTLRCSPRSGDLSVYWYQQSLDQGLQFLIQYYNGEERAKGNILERFSAQQFPDLHSELNLSSLELGDSALYFCASSVGQGGYEQYFGPGTRLTVT.

The rearrangement links TRBV5-4 to TRBJ2-1; 16 positions agree with TRBD2. The CDR3 consists of 17 residues. The junction had 5 bases not matched to a gene; V was cut back by 4 bases and J by 4 bases. CDR1 is SGHNT and CDR2 is YYREEE in the germline V gene (reference sequence). CDR3 nucleotides: TGTGCCAGCAGCACGGGACTAGCGGGAGGGGGATACAATGAGCAGTTCTTC. Its translation: CASSTGLAGGGYNEQFF.

The rearrangement uses TRBV7-9 and TRBJ1-5; D is ambiguous. With 5 bases removed from V and 3 bases from J, the gap between germline ends came to 11 bases. Germline lookup yields CDR1 SEHNR and CDR2 FQNEAQ (reference sequence). The CDR3 totals 14 residues. The CDR3 nucleotides are TGTGCCAGCAGCCTAGGAGCGGCCAATCAGCCCCAGCATTTT. Its protein product is CASSLGAANQPQHF.

This chain joins TRBV7-6 and TRBJ2-7; possible D gene TRBD2, 5 bases. Trimming took 1 base from V and 6 from J, leaving 16 bases between them. The CDR3 contains 15 residues. Germline V gene lookup returns CDR1 SGHVS and CDR2 FNYEAQ. The CDR3 nucleotides read TGTGCCAGCAGCTTAGGGCTGCCAGGTGGAGGCGAGCAGTACTTC. It encodes CASSLGLPGGGEQYF.

This clone was seen a single time. The J gene is TRBJ2-1, the V gene TRBV19; 9 bases match TRBD2. The CDR3 is 14 residues long. Germline CDR1 LNHDA, CDR2 SQIVND (reference sequence). Germline trimming cut 6 bases from V and 3 bases from J; bases unmatched to any gene: 3. CDR3 DNA sequence: TGTGCCAGTAGAGGGCGGGAGGGCTACAATGAGCAGTTCTTC. Translated, it gives CASRGREGYNEQFF.

The chain has TRBV11-1 and TRBJ2-5; perhaps TRBD2 as D (6 bases). The ends were cut back, 5 bases at V and 5 bases at J, with 15 bases in the middle. CDR3 length: 14 residues. CDR1 is SGHAT and CDR2 is FQDESV in the germline V gene (reference sequence). The CDR3 DNA sequence: TGTGCCAGCAGCCCCGGGACTGGGCGGGAGACCCAGTACTTC. Translation: CASSPGTGRETQYF.

The chain links TRBV7-9 to TRBJ2-5; D may be TRBD2 (5 bases). V was clipped by 8 bases and J by 11 bases, with 21 bases between them. The germline CDR1 and CDR2 sequences are SEHNR and FQNEAQ (reference sequence). The CDR3 loop spans 13 amino acids. The CDR3 loop reads CASAREVASEQYF. The CDR3 DNA reads TGTGCCAGCGCAAGGGAAGTAGCGAGTGAGCAGTACTTC.

The rearrangement joins TRBV30 to TRBJ1-6; D call uncertain. CDR3 length: 15 amino acids. Per the germline V gene, CDR1 is GTSNPN and CDR2 is SVGIG (reference sequence). Trimming took 2 bases from V and 7 from J, leaving 15 bases between them. The CDR3 reads CAWSRPGVRNSPLHF. The CDR3 DNA follows: TGTGCCTGGAGTCGACCCGGGGTTCGAAATTCACCCCTCCACTTT.

The chain couples TRBV28 to TRBJ2-7, with a tentative D call TRBD1 (5 bases). This CDR3 spans 15 amino acids. The germline V gene encodes CDR1 MDHEN and CDR2 SYDVKM. V was clipped by 5 bases and J by 0 bases, with 14 bases between them. CDR3: CASSPQTGISYEQYF. The DNA of the CDR3 is TGTGCCAGCAGTCCCCAAACAGGTATCTCCTACGAGCAGTACTTC.

The chain recombines TRBV28 with TRBJ1-5, with 7 nucleotides matching TRBD1. The CDR3 sequence is 15 residues long. From germline, CDR1 is MDHEN and CDR2 SYDVKM. J was trimmed by 0 bases and V by 9 bases; bases with no gene match: 8. The CDR3 sequence: CASFPGTVSNQPQHF. CDR3 bases: TGTGCCAGTTTTCCCGGGACAGTTAGCAATCAGCCCCAGCATTTT.

This chain connects TRBV7-9 to TRBJ2-1, with 7 bases identical to TRBD2. Germline CDR1 is SEHNR and CDR2 is FQNEAQ (reference sequence). This CDR3 contains 18 residues. V lost 6 bases, J lost 1 base, and 15 bases stayed unmatched. CDR3 DNA sequence: TGTGCCAGCAGTCCGGGACTAACCCCTGGGGAATCCTACAATGAGCAGTTCTTC. Translation: CASSPGLTPGESYNEQFF.

The table lists this clone with a count of one. The chain joins TRBV30 to TRBJ2-7; 8 bases are a match to TRBD1. This CDR3 is built from 15 residues. V lost 1 base and J lost 3; bases outside the gene matches: 8. In germline, CDR1 is GTSNPN, CDR2 SVGIG (reference sequence). The CDR3 DNA reads TGTGCCTGGAGTGGGGGACAGGCTCTGGGCTACGAGCAGTACTTC. Encoded protein: CAWSGGQALGYEQYF.

This chain connects TRBV30 to TRBJ2-7; D is undetermined. Germline values: CDR1 GTSNPN, CDR2 SVGIG (reference sequence). This CDR3 has 11 residues. V was clipped by 3 bases and J by 2 bases, with 5 bases between them. The CDR3 bases are TGTGCCTGGAGCAAAACCTACGAGCAGTACTTC. This translates into CAWSKTYEQYF.

The rearrangement uses TRBV6-5 and TRBJ1-5, with TRBD1 as a possible D gene (5 bases). Deletions cut 6 bases from V and 1 base from J, with 7 bases between. There are 13 residues in the CDR3. CDR1 is MNHEY, CDR2 SVGAGI, per germline. CDR3 nucleotides: TGTGCCAGCAGCCCAGGGAGCAATCAGCCCCAGCATTTT. Translation: CASSPGSNQPQHF.

The chain is built from TRBV28 and TRBJ1-2; D might be TRBD1 (5 bases). V lost 6 bases to trimming and J lost 12 bases, with 14 bases between them. Looked up from germline, CDR1 is MDHEN and CDR2 is SYDVKM. The CDR3 is 11 residues long. CDR3 sequence (DNA): TGTGCCAGCAGCTCGAACAAGGACAACACCTTC. Translating gives CASSSNKDNTF.

This rearrangement joins TRBV28 to TRBJ2-1, with 10 bases fitting TRBD2. The V gene's germline CDR1 is MDHEN and CDR2 SYDVKM. V shed 4 bases, J shed 8 bases, and the junction held 5 bases outside the gene matches. The CDR3 is 14 amino acids. The CDR3 spells CASSSSGSTDEQFF. As DNA, the CDR3 is TGTGCCAGCAGTTCTAGCGGGAGTACGGATGAGCAGTTCTTC. Full variable domain (rest looked up from reference TRBV28 and TRBJ2-1): DVKVTQSSRYLVKRTGEKVFLECVQDMDHENMFWYRQDPGLGLRLIYFSYDVKMKEKGDIPEGYSVSREKKERFSLILESASTNQTSMYLCASSSSGSTDEQFFGPGTRLTVL.

The chain uses TRBV7-9 and TRBJ1-4; D not resolved. The CDR3 runs 14 residues. Germline V gene lookup returns CDR1 SEHNR and CDR2 FQNEAQ (reference sequence). Trimming took off 1 base at V and 8 bases at J, with 11 bases between the two ends. The chain's CDR3 is CASSLVEGSEKLFF. CDR3 DNA: TGTGCCAGCAGCTTAGTGGAGGGTTCCGAAAAACTGTTTTTT.

This clone was seen a handful of times. The CDR3 sequence is CASRDRTGYEQYF. In DNA form, the CDR3 reads TGTGCCAGCAGGGACCGGACAGGCTACGAGCAGTACTTC. The chain joins TRBV2 to TRBJ2-7; 7 bases align to TRBD1. Germline CDR1 is SNHLY and CDR2 is FYNNEI. J gave up 3 bases and V 6 bases, and 5 bases lay outside the gene matches. This CDR3 is 13 amino acids long.

The chain has TRBV2 and TRBJ1-5; D gene unclear. V was trimmed by 3 bases and J by 0 bases, leaving 6 bases between them. The CDR3 has 14 amino acids. Germline CDR1 is SNHLY and CDR2 is FYNNEI. CDR3 DNA sequence: TGTGCCAGCAGTGATAGCAGTAGCAATCAGCCCCAGCATTTT. Translating gives CASSDSSSNQPQHF. Supplemented by reference TRBV2 and TRBJ1-5, the full variable domain reads EPEVTQTPSHQVTQMGQEVILRCVPISNHLYFYWYRQILGQKVEFLVSFYNNEISEKSEIFDDQFSVERPDGSNFTLKIRSTKLEDSAMYFCASSDSSSNQPQHFGDGTRLSIL.

J is TRBJ2-2 and V is TRBV5-8; the match to TRBD2 covers 9 bases. Germline trimming cut 0 bases from V and 4 bases from J; bases unmatched to any gene: 7. The length of the CDR3 is 17 residues. The V gene's germline CDR1 is SGHTS and CDR2 YDEGEE. The CDR3 DNA is TGTGCCAGCAGCTTGGCCTTTGCGGGAGGGATCACCGGGGAGCTGTTTTTT. It specifies CASSLAFAGGITGELFF. Complete variable domain (other parts from reference TRBV5-8 and TRBJ2-2): EAGVTQSPTHLIKTRGQQATLRCSPISGHTSVYWYQQALGLGLQFLLWYDEGEERNRGNFPPRFSGRQFPNYSSELNVNALELEDSALYLCASSLAFAGGITGELFFGEGSRLTVL.

The V call is TRBV28, the J call TRBJ2-4, with 11 bases that match TRBD1. J gave up 4 bases and V 6 bases, and 5 bases lay outside the gene matches. There are 15 residues in the CDR3. The germline gives CDR1 MDHEN, CDR2 SYDVKM. CDR3: CASRPGQGGKNIQYF. The CDR3 nucleotides are TGTGCCAGCAGACCGGGACAGGGGGGAAAAAACATTCAGTACTTC.

This clone has only a few counts. CDR3 sequence (DNA): TGTGCCTGGAGTGTAGGGCAGGAGCGGGCTGAAAAACTGTTTTTT. Amino acid sequence: CAWSVGQERAEKLFF. The chain joins TRBV30 to TRBJ1-4; the D is unclear. Germline CDR1 GTSNPN, CDR2 SVGIG (reference sequence). The CDR3 runs 15 residues. Trimming stripped 0 bases from V and 7 bases from J, with 15 bases between.

This clone was seen a handful of times. The rearrangement uses TRBV29-1 and TRBJ2-1; D call uncertain. V lost 5 bases to trimming and J lost 5 bases, with 16 bases between them. From germline, CDR1 is SQVTM and CDR2 ANQGSEA. The CDR3 extends over 14 amino acids. The CDR3 nucleotides are TGCAGCGTTTGTGACTGGAGTGGTAACAATGAGCAGTTCTTC. This encodes CSVCDWSGNNEQFF.